The rows below give T cell receptor beta chains drawn from one sample of a study of T cells in localized non-small cell lung cancer. Clones were sequenced by immunoSEQ multiplex PCR, and TCRdb holds only the in-frame ones, with some missing. The sample comprises some 2,500 clones, 25% to 30% of which are singletons, and roughly a tenth rests with the top ten. The sequencing used normal lung tissue next to the tumor, collected before any cancer treatment. The receptors shown here come from a man aged 35 to 69 with stage II lung adenocarcinoma. Each CDR3 is given with its conserved first and last residue. The D gene is left open where the match is weak. Rows give clone size only sometimes, using once, few, many, or a class for an expanded clone.

d_call: .; clone_size: many; v_call: TRBV2; j_call: TRBJ2-6; cdr3_aa: CASSSLPSVSGANVLTF; cdr3_nt: TGTGCCAGCAGCTCGCTGCCCTCCGTCTCTGGGGCCAACGTCCTGACTTTC
d_call: .; clone_size: .; v_call: TRBV30; j_call: TRBJ1-3; cdr3_aa: CAWSPEAGNTIYF; cdr3_nt: TGTGCCTGGAGTCCGGAAGCGGGAAACACCATATATTTT
d_call: .; clone_size: .; v_call: TRBV10-3; j_call: TRBJ1-5; cdr3_aa: CAISESSGFNQPQHF; cdr3_nt: TGTGCCATCAGTGAGTCGTCGGGGTTCAATCAGCCCCAGCATTTT
d_call: .; clone_size: medium-sized; v_call: TRBV6-8; j_call: TRBJ1-1; cdr3_aa: CASSTDSTNTEAFF; cdr3_nt: TGTGCCAGCAGCACGGACAGCACGAACACTGAAGCTTTCTTT
d_call: .; clone_size: few; v_call: TRBV11-3; j_call: TRBJ2-2; cdr3_aa: CASSLEPPLTGTTTGELFF; cdr3_nt: TGTGCCAGCAGCTTAGAACCCCCTCTAACCGGGACAACTACCGGGGAGCTGTTTTTT
d_call: .; clone_size: few; v_call: TRBV28; j_call: TRBJ2-1; cdr3_aa: CASSGPGTGEDEQFF; cdr3_nt: TGTGCCAGCAGTGGACCAGGGACCGGTGAGGATGAGCAGTTCTTC
d_call: TRBD1; clone_size: .; v_call: TRBV13; j_call: TRBJ2-1; cdr3_aa: CASSRRDRVNEQFF; cdr3_nt: TGTGCCAGCAGCCGACGGGACAGGGTCAATGAGCAGTTCTTC
d_call: .; clone_size: medium-sized; v_call: TRBV6-8; j_call: TRBJ2-1; cdr3_aa: CASSVDNRSYNEQFF; cdr3_nt: TGTGCCAGCAGCGTGGACAACCGCTCCTACAATGAGCAGTTCTTC
d_call: .; clone_size: .; v_call: TRBV19; j_call: TRBJ1-1; cdr3_aa: CASISPGHLNTEAFF; cdr3_nt: TGTGCCAGTATAAGTCCGGGACACTTGAACACTGAAGCTTTCTTT
d_call: .; clone_size: .; v_call: TRBV19; j_call: TRBJ2-7; cdr3_aa: CASTSQGGAYEQYF; cdr3_nt: TGTGCCAGTACCTCACAGGGGGGGGCCTACGAGCAGTACTTC
d_call: .; clone_size: .; v_call: TRBV5-1; j_call: TRBJ2-1; cdr3_aa: CASSLGTAGHYNEQFF; cdr3_nt: TGCGCCAGCAGCTTGGGTACAGCGGGTCACTACAATGAGCAGTTCTTC
d_call: TRBD1; clone_size: few; v_call: TRBV11-3; j_call: TRBJ1-3; cdr3_aa: CASSRTGTGEYTIYF; cdr3_nt: TGTGCCAGCAGCCGAACCGGGACAGGGGAGTACACCATATATTTT
d_call: .; clone_size: .; v_call: TRBV29-1; j_call: TRBJ2-3; cdr3_aa: CSVEGRATDTQYF; cdr3_nt: TGCAGCGTTGAGGGGCGGGCTACAGATACGCAGTATTTT
d_call: .; clone_size: medium-sized; v_call: TRBV11-3; j_call: TRBJ1-1; cdr3_aa: CASSLAGTGTEAFF; cdr3_nt: TGTGCCAGCAGCTTGGCCGGGACTGGCACTGAAGCTTTCTTT
d_call: .; clone_size: few; v_call: TRBV5-1; j_call: TRBJ1-5; cdr3_aa: CASSPEGASNQPQHF; cdr3_nt: TGCGCCAGCAGCCCCGAAGGGGCAAGCAATCAGCCCCAGCATTTT
d_call: .; clone_size: .; v_call: TRBV30; j_call: TRBJ2-1; cdr3_aa: CAWSRDVGGNEQFF; cdr3_nt: TGTGCCTGGAGTAGAGACGTCGGAGGCAATGAGCAGTTCTTC
d_call: .; clone_size: few; v_call: TRBV11-3; j_call: TRBJ2-3; cdr3_aa: CASSLGGTQDTQYF; cdr3_nt: TGTGCCAGCAGCCTTGGGGGGACTCAAGATACGCAGTATTTT
d_call: .; clone_size: .; v_call: TRBV10-2; j_call: TRBJ2-3; cdr3_aa: CASMYRDLKGGTQYF; cdr3_nt: TGCGCCAGCATGTACCGGGACCTCAAGGGGGGTACGCAGTATTTT
d_call: .; clone_size: medium-sized; v_call: TRBV11-3; j_call: TRBJ1-2; cdr3_aa: CASSLAKFPETGYGYTF; cdr3_nt: TGTGCCAGCAGCTTGGCCAAGTTTCCAGAAACCGGCTATGGCTACACCTTC
d_call: .; clone_size: .; v_call: TRBV15; j_call: TRBJ1-5; cdr3_aa: CATSSHEGGAGQPQHF; cdr3_nt: TGTGCCACCAGCAGTCACGAGGGCGGTGCGGGTCAGCCCCAGCATTTT
d_call: TRBD2; clone_size: medium-sized; v_call: TRBV6-8; j_call: TRBJ2-5; cdr3_aa: CASSYSTSGGETQYF; cdr3_nt: TGTGCCAGCAGTTACTCGACTAGCGGGGGTGAGACCCAGTACTTC
d_call: .; clone_size: medium-sized; v_call: TRBV6-8; j_call: TRBJ2-3; cdr3_aa: CAIKDERRTDTQYF; cdr3_nt: TGTGCCATCAAGGACGAAAGAAGGACAGATACGCAGTATTTT